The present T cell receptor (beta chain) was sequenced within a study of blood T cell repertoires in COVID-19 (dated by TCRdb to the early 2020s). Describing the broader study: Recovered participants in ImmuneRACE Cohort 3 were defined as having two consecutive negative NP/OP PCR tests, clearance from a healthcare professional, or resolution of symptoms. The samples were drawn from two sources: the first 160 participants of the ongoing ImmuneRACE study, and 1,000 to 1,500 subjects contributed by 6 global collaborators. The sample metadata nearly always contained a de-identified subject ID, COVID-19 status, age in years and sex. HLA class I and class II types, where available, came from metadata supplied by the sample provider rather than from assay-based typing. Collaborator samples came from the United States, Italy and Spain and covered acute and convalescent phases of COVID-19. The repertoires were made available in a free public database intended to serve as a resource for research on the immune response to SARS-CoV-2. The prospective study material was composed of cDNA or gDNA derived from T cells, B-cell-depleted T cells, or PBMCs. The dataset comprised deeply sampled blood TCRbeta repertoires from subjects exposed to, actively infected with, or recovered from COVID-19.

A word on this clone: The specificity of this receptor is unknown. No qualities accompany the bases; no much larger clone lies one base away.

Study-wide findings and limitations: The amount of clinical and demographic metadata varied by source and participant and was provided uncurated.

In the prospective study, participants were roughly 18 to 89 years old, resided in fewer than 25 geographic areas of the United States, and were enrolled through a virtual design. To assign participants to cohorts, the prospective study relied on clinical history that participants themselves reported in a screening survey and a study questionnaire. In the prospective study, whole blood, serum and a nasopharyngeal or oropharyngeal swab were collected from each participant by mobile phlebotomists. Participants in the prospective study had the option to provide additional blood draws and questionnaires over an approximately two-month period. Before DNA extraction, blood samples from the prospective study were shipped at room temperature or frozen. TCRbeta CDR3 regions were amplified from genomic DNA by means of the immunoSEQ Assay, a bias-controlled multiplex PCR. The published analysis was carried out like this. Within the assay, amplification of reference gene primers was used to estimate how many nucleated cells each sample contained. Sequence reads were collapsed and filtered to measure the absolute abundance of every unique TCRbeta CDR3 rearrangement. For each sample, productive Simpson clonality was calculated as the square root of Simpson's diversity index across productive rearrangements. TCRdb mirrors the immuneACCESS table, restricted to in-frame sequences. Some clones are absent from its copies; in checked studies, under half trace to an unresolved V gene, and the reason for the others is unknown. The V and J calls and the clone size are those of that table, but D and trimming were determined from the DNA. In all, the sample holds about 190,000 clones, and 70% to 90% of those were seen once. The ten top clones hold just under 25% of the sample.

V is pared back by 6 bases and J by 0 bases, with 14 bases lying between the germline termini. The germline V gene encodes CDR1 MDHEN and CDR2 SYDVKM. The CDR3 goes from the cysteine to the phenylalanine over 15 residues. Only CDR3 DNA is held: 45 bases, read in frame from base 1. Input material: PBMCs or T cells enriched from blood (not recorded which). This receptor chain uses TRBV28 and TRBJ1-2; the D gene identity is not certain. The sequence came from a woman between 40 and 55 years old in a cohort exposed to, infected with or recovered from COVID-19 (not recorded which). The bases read TGTGCCAGCAGAAGACCAGGCGTTACTAACTATGGCTACACCTTC. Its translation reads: CASRRPGVTNYGYTF.